The present T cell receptor beta chain was sequenced within a study of blood T cell repertoires in COVID-19. The overall study: COVID-19 samples from acute and convalescent phases originated in the United States, Italy and Spain. PBMCs, B-cell-depleted T cells, or T cells provided the cDNA or gDNA that made up the material.

Germline assignment: CDR1 MNHEY and CDR2 SVGAGI. CDR3 length: 14 residues. Deletions cut 7 bases from V and 6 bases from J, with 13 bases between. Under the authors' procedure: Reference gene primer amplification yielded estimated nucleated cell counts. Sequenced by immunoSEQ multiplex PCR; TCRdb stores in-frame clones only, minus some. The DNA gave D and trimming, while V, J and clone size come from that table. This table has more than 45,000 clones, approximately 82% appearing once. This clone was seen only once. The chain is built from TRBV6-5 and TRBJ1-6; the D gene is possibly TRBD1 (5 bases). Sequencing was performed on peripheral blood. This TCR derives from a human donor in a cohort sampled during active COVID-19. The CDR3, as DNA: TGTGCCAGCACCTTCCCCGGGGGTAATTCACCCCTCCACTTT. Translating gives CASTFPGGNSPLHF.